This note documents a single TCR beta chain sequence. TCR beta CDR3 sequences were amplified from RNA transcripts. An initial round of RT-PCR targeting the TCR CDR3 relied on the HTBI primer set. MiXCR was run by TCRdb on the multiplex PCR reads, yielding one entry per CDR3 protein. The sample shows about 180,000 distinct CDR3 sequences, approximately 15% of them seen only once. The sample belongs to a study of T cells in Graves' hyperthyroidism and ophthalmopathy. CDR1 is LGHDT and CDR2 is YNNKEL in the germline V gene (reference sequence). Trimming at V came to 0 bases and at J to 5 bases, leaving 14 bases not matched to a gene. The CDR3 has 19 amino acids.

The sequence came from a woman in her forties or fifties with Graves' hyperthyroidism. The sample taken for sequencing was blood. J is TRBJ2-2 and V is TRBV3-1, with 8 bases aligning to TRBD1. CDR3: CASSQDFFVRGPSTGELFF. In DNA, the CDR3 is TGTGCCAGCAGCCAAGATTTTTTTGTCAGGGGGCCGAGTACCGGGGAGCTGTTTTTT.